This TCR beta chain was observed in a study of regulatory T cells in long-lasting Graves disease. In the study overall: Antithyroid drugs had been taken by newly diagnosed Graves' patients for under 3 months.

The germline CDR1 and CDR2 sequences are SGHAT and FQNNGV. The CDR3 runs to 16 residues. The V and J ends lost 4 bases and 1 base respectively, with 16 bases between them. Time point of the sample: newly diagnosed GD, antithyroid drugs for less than 3 months. The TCR library used RNA extracted from PBMCs. The diagnosis of Graves' disease used American Thyroid Association guidelines. This clonotype was seen ten or more times. Investigators prepared the TCR beta libraries by applying iRepertoire HTBI primers and Arm-PCR of CDR3 regions. Via MiXCR, TCRdb re-called the multiplex PCR reads, giving one row per CDR3 protein. This sample carries 250,000 to 400,000 distinct CDR3 sequences, 15% to 20% of them seen once, and the ten largest clones take about 36%.

V usage is TRBV11-2 and J usage is TRBJ2-5, with D possibly matching TRBD2 (5 bases). The sample was peripheral blood mononuclear cells (PBMCs), taken at new diagnosis, from a patient treated with antithyroid drugs. The TCR originated in a female donor with Graves disease. For the CDR3, the DNA is TGTGCCAGCAGCTCATACCTTATGGGAGCCCAAGAGACCCAGTACTTC. It translates to CASSSYLMGAQETQYF.